A selection of T cell receptor beta chains follows, all from one sample in a study of CD8 T cells in ankylosing spondylitis. Each CDR3 protein is one row after TCRdb ran MiXCR on the 5' RACE reads. The repertoire has 250,000 or so distinct CDR3 sequences, about 24% of them found once; the top ten carry over 0.55%. Sample: blood, either unsorted or a sorted T cell fraction (not recorded which). Every receptor here comes from a male donor with ankylosing spondylitis or in good health (not recorded which). Each CDR3 is given with its conserved first and last residue. Each record gives: D gene, V gene, J gene, clone size, CDR3 DNA, CDR3 protein. The D gene is left open where the match is weak. Expanded clones get a size class; other rows say once, few or many, or leave the size out.

NA	TRBV4-1	TRBJ2-3	NA	TGCGCCAGCAGCCGAGTGGAGGACACAGATACGCAGTATTTT	CASSRVEDTDTQYF
TRBD1	TRBV7-2	TRBJ1-4	many	TGTGCCAGCAGCAGAGGGACAGCCAATGAAAAACTGTTTTTT	CASSRGTANEKLFF
NA	TRBV20-1	TRBJ1-1	NA	TGCAGTGCTAGAGCCGGGGGGAGGAACACTGAAGCTTTCTTT	CSARAGGRNTEAFF
NA	TRBV10-2	TRBJ2-1	NA	TGCGCCAGCAGTGAGTCGAAACAGTCCAATGAGCAGTTCTTC	CASSESKQSNEQFF
TRBD1	TRBV6-1	TRBJ1-4	many	TGTGCCAGCAGGACAGGGCTCGCTAATGAAAAACTGTTTTTT	CASRTGLANEKLFF
TRBD2	TRBV29-1	TRBJ2-1	many	TGCAGCGTTGAAGGGACTAGCGCAGGGGGTGAGCAGTTCTTC	CSVEGTSAGGEQFF
TRBD1	TRBV12-3/TRBV12-4	TRBJ1-5	few	TGTGCCAGCAGTTTCCGGCAGGGGGTCAATCAGCCCCAGCATTTT	CASSFRQGVNQPQHF
NA	TRBV6-1	TRBJ1-2	many	TGTGCCAGCAGAACGGCCACCCTGGGACGGACGAACTATGGCTACACCTTC	CASRTATLGRTNYGYTF
NA	TRBV7-9	TRBJ2-2	few	TGTGCCAGCAGTGGCGGGGAGCTGTTTTTT	CASSGGELFF
TRBD2	TRBV11-2	TRBJ2-3	few	TGTGCCAGCTCCGCGGGGGGGTATAACACAGATACGCAGTATTTT	CASSAGGYNTDTQYF
NA	TRBV12-3/TRBV12-4	TRBJ2-7	many	TGTGCCAGCAGTGCCTCCGGGACACCCAAGACCTACGAGCAGTACTTC	CASSASGTPKTYEQYF
NA	TRBV20-1	TRBJ2-3	many	TGCAGTGCTAGAGTACCTAGTTTGGTCACAGATACGCAGTATTTT	CSARVPSLVTDTQYF
TRBD2	TRBV6-1	TRBJ2-2	many	TGTGCCAGCAGGCTAGCGGGGGCGAACACCGGGGAGCTGTTTTTT	CASRLAGANTGELFF
NA	TRBV2	TRBJ2-1	few	TGTGCCAGCAGTGACCCCGGGGATGAGCAGTTCTTC	CASSDPGDEQFF
NA	TRBV20-1	TRBJ1-6	NA	TGCAGTGCCAAAGGGAGTGGGAATTCACCCCTCCACTTT	CSAKGSGNSPLHF
NA	TRBV20-1	TRBJ2-1	NA	TGCAGTGCACCCAGGGGGGGCACCTACAATGAGCAGTTCTTC	CSAPRGGTYNEQFF
TRBD2	TRBV11-1	TRBJ2-5	few	TGTGCCAGCAGCCCCTTCGGAGGGACTAGCGGGAACCAAGAGACCCAGTACTTC	CASSPFGGTSGNQETQYF
NA	TRBV28	TRBJ1-1	many	TGTGCCAGCAGTTTATGGTCCGCGATCACTGAAGCTTTCTTT	CASSLWSAITEAFF
TRBD2	TRBV6-5	TRBJ2-2	few	TGTGCCAGCAGTTACATAACGGGGGGGACCGGGGAGCTGTTTTTT	CASSYITGGTGELFF
NA	TRBV24-1	TRBJ2-2	few	TGTGCCACCAAAGAGGGCACCGACACCGGGGAGCTGTTTTTT	CATKEGTDTGELFF
NA	TRBV29-1	TRBJ1-1	many	TGCAGCGTTGAACCTCTATTCGGGACCACTGAAGCTTTCTTT	CSVEPLFGTTEAFF
TRBD2	TRBV29-1	TRBJ2-1	NA	TGCAGCGTTGAAGAGCTTCGGGAGGATTTCTGGTACAATGAGCAGTTCTTC	CSVEELREDFWYNEQFF
NA	TRBV10-1	TRBJ1-2	NA	TGCGCCAGCACGCAGGCGACTAACTATGGCTACACCTTC	CASTQATNYGYTF
NA	TRBV21-1	TRBJ2-6	many	TGTGCCAGCAGCAAAGAGGGGCAGCGCCTTTCCTCGGCTGGGGCCAACGTCCTGACTTTC	CASSKEGQRLSSAGANVLTF
NA	TRBV6-5	TRBJ1-6	many	TGTGCCAGCAGTTACGTTCGGGGGCCTGGTTCACCCCTCCACTTT	CASSYVRGPGSPLHF
NA	TRBV5-6	TRBJ2-1	NA	TGTGCCAGCAGCCATACCGGTGAGCAGTTCTTC	CASSHTGEQFF
NA	TRBV5-1	TRBJ2-1	many	TGCGCCAGCAGCTCCCGACTAGACAATGAGCAGTTCTTC	CASSSRLDNEQFF
NA	TRBV18	TRBJ2-2	NA	TGTGCCAGCTCACGGAATTACCAGAACACCGGGGAGCTGTTTTTT	CASSRNYQNTGELFF
NA	TRBV25-1	TRBJ2-5	NA	TGTGCCAGCAGCAGGGGGACTCCGGGCCAAGAGACCCAGTACTTC	CASSRGTPGQETQYF
TRBD1	TRBV20-1	TRBJ2-3	few	TGCAGTGCTACAATGCAGGGGGAGACGACAGATACGCAGTATTTT	CSATMQGETTDTQYF
NA	TRBV20-1	TRBJ2-3	many	TGCAGTGCACTATCGGCGGGACCTCGGCCAGATACGCAGTATTTT	CSALSAGPRPDTQYF
TRBD1	TRBV6-5	TRBJ2-7	few	TGTGCCAGCAGTTACGAGGGGGCGTCCTACGAGCAGTACTTC	CASSYEGASYEQYF
NA	TRBV15	TRBJ2-1	NA	TGTGCCACCAGCAGAGACTTCACGGGGAAGGGGAATGAGCAGTTCTTC	CATSRDFTGKGNEQFF